Presented here are 20 T cell receptor beta chains from one specimen sequenced in a study of blood T cell repertoires in COVID-19. The protocol was immunoSEQ multiplex PCR, while the TCRdb copy is restricted to in-frame clones and leaves out a portion. The data hold some 190,000 clones, with 70% to 85% observed a single time. Sequencing was done on a sample of peripheral blood. These receptors were collected from a woman in her forties or fifties with acute or convalescent COVID-19.

In DNA, the CDR3 is TGTGCCCGATCGGCGGGTCCCAATTCACCCCTCCACTTT. It is translated as CARSAGPNSPLHF. The chain joins TRBV2 to TRBJ1-6; D gene ambiguous. CDR1 and CDR2 from the germline V gene are SNHLY and FYNNEI. CDR3 length: 13 amino acids. Trimming removed 11 bases from V and 7 bases from J, with 15 bases in between. Looking up the rest from reference TRBV2 and TRBJ1-6 gives the full variable domain: EPEVTQTPSHQVTQMGQEVILRCVPISNHLYFYWYRQILGQKVEFLVSFYNNEISEKSEIFDDQFSVERPDGSNFTLKIRSTKLEDSAMYFCARSAGPNSPLHFGNGTRLTVT.

This clone was observed a handful of times. The chain is built from TRBV30 and TRBJ1-4, with TRBD1 as a possible D gene (6 bases). CDR1 and CDR2 from the germline V gene are GTSNPN and SVGIG (reference sequence). Trimming stripped 4 bases from V and 3 bases from J, with 12 bases between. The CDR3 runs to 14 residues. In DNA, the CDR3 is TGTGCCTGGACCTCAGGGGTGGCTAATGAAAAACTGTTTTTT. Its translation: CAWTSGVANEKLFF.

In its sample, this clone was seen a few times. The chain employs TRBV9 and TRBJ1-2; unclear D gene. The CDR3 is made up of 12 amino acids. CDR1 SGDLS and CDR2 YYNGEE come from the germline V gene. V lost 4 bases and J 2 bases, leaving 6 bases between the germline ends. The DNA of the CDR3 is TGTGCCAGCAGCTCTCCCAACTATGGCTACACCTTC. Protein product: CASSSPNYGYTF.

This rearrangement joins TRBV6-5 to TRBJ1-1, with 7 bases identical to TRBD1. The germline CDR1 and CDR2 sequences are MNHEY and SVGAGI. Trimming removed 10 bases from V and 8 bases from J; junction bases left unmatched: 7. This CDR3 region has 11 residues. DNA for the CDR3: TGTGCCACCAGGGGGGGGAAGGAAGCTTTCTTT. Translating gives CATRGGKEAFF.

The rearrangement links TRBV28 to TRBJ2-2; D might be TRBD1 (5 bases). The CDR3 extends over 14 amino acids. Per germline, CDR1 MDHEN and CDR2 SYDVKM. Between the trimmed V and J ends, which lost 3 bases and 5 bases, there was a span of 10 bases. Here the CDR3 reads CASSLSAGTGELFF. DNA for the CDR3: TGTGCCAGCAGTTTGTCGGCAGGGACCGGGGAGCTGTTTTTT.

This chain links TRBV18 with TRBJ2-7; 9 nucleotides line up with TRBD1. V lost 8 bases, J lost 0 bases, and 5 bases stayed unmatched. The CDR3 length is 14 residues. Germline CDR1 is KGHSH and CDR2 is LQKENI. The CDR3 DNA sequence: TGTGCCAGCACCCTGACAGGGGGCTCCTACGAGCAGTACTTC. Its protein is CASTLTGGSYEQYF.

The rearrangement links TRBV19 to TRBJ1-1; no clear D. Looked up from germline, CDR1 is LNHDA and CDR2 is SQIVND (reference sequence). This CDR3 comprises 16 residues. Trimming removed 5 bases at V and 0 bases at J, with 16 bases between. CDR3: CASSDMGRGMNTEAFF. The CDR3 region has the DNA TGTGCCAGTAGTGATATGGGTCGGGGAATGAACACTGAAGCTTTCTTT.

The rearrangement links TRBV5-1 to TRBJ2-7, with D possibly matching TRBD2 (6 bases). This CDR3 has 12 amino acids. CDR1 and CDR2 (germline): SGHRS, YFSETQ. Trimming cost V 3 bases and J 6 bases, with 10 bases left between them. The CDR3 bases are TGCGCCAGCAGCTCCGGGGGTCTCGAGCAGTACTTC. As protein: CASSSGGLEQYF.

This clone was observed once. The chain is built from TRBV5-6 and TRBJ2-5, with 7 positions matching TRBD1. The V gene's germline CDR1 is SGHDT and CDR2 YYEEEE. The CDR3 sequence is 14 residues long. V shed 2 bases and J 7 bases; nucleotides not matched to a gene: 8. The CDR3 loop is CASSFGTAEVTQYF. As DNA, the CDR3 is TGTGCCAGCAGCTTTGGGACAGCCGAGGTGACCCAGTACTTC.

The chain recombines TRBV29-1 with TRBJ1-3, with D tentatively TRBD1 (5 bases). V was cut by 4 bases and J by 3 bases, with 10 bases left in between. CDR1 is SQVTM, CDR2 ANQGSEA, per germline. CDR3 length: 13 amino acids. The DNA of the CDR3 is TGCAGCGTTGTTGGGGCAGGTGGAAACACCATATATTTT. Residues: CSVVGAGGNTIYF.

This clone came up many times. V and J are TRBV11-2 and TRBJ1-2; D uncertain. The CDR3 is 17 residues long. The germline CDR1 and CDR2 sequences are SGHAT and FQNNGV. Deletions cut 3 bases from V and 5 bases from J, with 22 bases between. CDR3 bases: TGTGCCAGCAGCTTGGAGACTCAAGGGCTGGGAGGTTATGGCTACACCTTC. This translates into CASSLETQGLGGYGYTF.

The genes are TRBV27 and TRBJ2-1, with 10 bases aligning to TRBD2. Germline-derived CDR1 and CDR2 are MNHEY and SMNVEV (reference sequence). The ends lost 8 bases at V and 9 bases at J; junction bases unmatched: 10. This CDR3 region has 14 residues. CDR3 bases: TGTGCCAGCCGGCTGATTCTAGCGGGAGTTGAGCAGTTCTTC. Amino acids: CASRLILAGVEQFF.

This clone was recorded once. The rearrangement uses TRBV6-2 or TRBV6-3 and TRBJ2-3, with TRBD1 matching 7 bases. V was clipped by 6 bases and J by 2 bases; unmatched bases: 5. Germline V gene lookup returns CDR1 MNHEY and CDR2 SVGEGT. The CDR3 length is 14 residues. The CDR3 sequence: CASSSTGYTDTQYF. The CDR3 DNA follows: TGTGCCAGCAGCTCGACAGGGTACACAGATACGCAGTATTTT.

The chain carries TRBV7-9 and TRBJ1-1; 8 bases are shared with TRBD1. The CDR3 length is 18 residues. Germline-derived CDR1 and CDR2 are SEHNR and FQNEAQ (reference sequence). Trimming cost V 5 bases and J 2 bases; bases outside gene matches: 16. The CDR3 DNA reads as TGTGCCAGCAGCGACCCACGGGACAGGCCTTTTATTAACACTGAAGCTTTCTTT. Its protein is CASSDPRDRPFINTEAFF.

The chain has TRBV7-2 and TRBJ2-1, with TRBD2 identical over 9 bases. CDR3 size: 15 residues. The germline CDR1 and CDR2 sequences are SGHTA and FQGNSA. Losses at the gene ends were 6 bases for V and 9 bases for J; bases not matched to a gene: 12. Here the CDR3 reads CASRLGGGAGIEQFF. CDR3 nucleotide sequence: TGTGCCAGCAGACTTGGCGGGGGGGCCGGGATTGAGCAGTTCTTC.

The chain links TRBV2 to TRBJ1-2; TRBD1 is a possible D gene (6 bases). The germline CDR1 and CDR2 sequences are SNHLY and FYNNEI. The CDR3 runs 13 residues. Deletions cut 4 bases from V and 1 base from J, with 7 bases between. The CDR3 DNA is TGTGCCAGCAGTGGACAGGTTAACTATGGCTACACCTTC. It is translated as CASSGQVNYGYTF.

This clone was detected once. The chain carries TRBV19 and TRBJ2-1; D remains ambiguous. The V gene lost 3 bases and the J gene lost 0 bases, with 12 bases spanning the gap. The CDR3 consists of 16 residues. Germline V lookup: CDR1 LNHDA, CDR2 SQIVND (reference sequence). The CDR3 sequence: CASSMGRESSYNEQFF. In DNA, the CDR3 is TGTGCCAGTAGTATGGGCAGAGAGAGCTCCTACAATGAGCAGTTCTTC.

This chain's CDR3 is CAWSGQNRGALAKNIQYF. The CDR3 DNA sequence: TGTGCCTGGAGTGGTCAGAACAGGGGGGCATTAGCCAAAAACATTCAGTACTTC. The V call is TRBV30, the J call TRBJ2-4, with 8 bases aligning to TRBD1. Germline V gene data show CDR1 as GTSNPN and CDR2 as SVGIG (reference sequence). The CDR3 has 18 residues. V lost 1 base to trimming and J lost 0 bases; unmatched junction nucleotides: 11.

The chain joins TRBV19 to TRBJ1-5; D remains unclear. This CDR3 contains 14 residues. Germline assignment: CDR1 LNHDA and CDR2 SQIVND (reference sequence). Trimming pared 8 bases from V and 1 base from J, leaving 12 bases between. The CDR3 nucleotides read TGTGCCAGTTCTAAGGAGAGGAGCAATCAGCCCCAGCATTTT. Translation: CASSKERSNQPQHF.

This clone was seen only a few times. The chain links TRBV6-5 to TRBJ1-2; possibly TRBD1 for D (5 bases). V was shortened by 2 bases and J by 9 bases, with 10 bases between the two germline ends. The germline V gene has CDR1 MNHEY and CDR2 SVGAGI. The CDR3 runs 12 residues. CDR3 nucleotides: TGTGCCAGCAGTTACAGGGGCGTGAGCTACACCTTC. It encodes CASSYRGVSYTF.